This TCR beta chain was identified in a study of blood T cells in healthy people across ages. Study results and caveats: Per million T cells, TCR beta diversity dropped roughly linearly as age increased. Researchers said unsorted PBMCs prevented a conclusive naive versus antigen-experienced comparison.

The authors drew about 9.9 milliliters of peripheral blood from each donor. Notes on this clonotype: Antigen: not known.

Trimming left V 5 bases short and J 7 bases short, with 15 bases between. The CDR3 is 13 amino acids. CDR1 is SEHNR and CDR2 is FQNEAQ in the germline V gene (reference sequence). Sample-barcoded 5' priming and a J-beta primer mix drove a second PCR of roughly 6 to 12 cycles. Every sample returned 2.5 million or more CDR3-containing paired-end reads. TCRdb processed the 5' RACE reads anew with MiXCR; each CDR3 protein has one entry. In the table there are about 400,000 distinct CDR3 sequences, 45% to 65% of which are singletons. The origin of this receptor is a man aged 55 to 70 in good health. V is TRBV7-9 and J is TRBJ2-7; D perhaps matches TRBD2 (5 bases). The source material was blood. The CDR3 sequence: CASSPQTSPEQYF. The CDR3 nucleotides read TGTGCCAGCAGCCCACAAACTAGTCCAGAGCAGTACTTC.